This T cell receptor (beta chain) was captured by sequencing in a study of shared clonotypes between healthy human individuals (dated by TCRdb to about 2020). General notes on the study: The cohort included three men and a couple of women between 18 and 49 years of age. Different laboratories and diverse techniques were used to prepare libraries and sequence TCR repertoires, to increase sequencing depth and limit assay-specific biases. Blood TCR repertoires of about five healthy adults were deeply sequenced to estimate repertoire size and the extent of clonotype sharing between individuals. For each donor, CD4 naive and CD4 memory were each given three plates, CD8 naive was given two plates, and CD8 memory was given one plate. Each donor's leukapheresis produced roughly between roughly 0.94 and 9.5 billion PBMCs. Results the study describes overall, beyond this receptor: Compared with non-shared clonotypes, clonotypes shared by all four sorted-subset donors had higher generation probabilities. Only blood was sampled, and tissue TCR repertoires likely differ from those in blood. Incomplete sequencing was indicated by rarefaction of sorted-subset datasets, despite the large sequencing depth. When a few donors were compared, the shared fraction of clonotypes was 5% to 6.5% for naive CD4, 3.5% to 4% for naive CD8, 2% to 2.5% for memory CD4, and around 0.4% for memory CD8. Based on pairwise subsampling, the degree of clonotype sharing among donors was expected to be affected by sequencing depth. Because the study included only a small number of donors, the genetic and exposure-history diversity represented was limited. Naive subsets generally had larger estimated clonotype richness than memory subsets did.

With regard to this clone: The target of this receptor is not known. Within one base of it there is no much larger clone, and no base qualities were kept.

CD8 naive samples were obtained by positive selection for CCR7 among CD45RO-negative cells, yielding a CD45RA+CCR7+ population from which TemRA cells were excluded. The donors were healthy, HIV-negative adults who had no recently reported acute infections or vaccinations. Every donor was a Caucasian adult residing in Nashville, Tennessee, USA. Blood was obtained by leukapheresis, after which PBMCs were separated by Ficoll-Histopaque density gradient centrifugation and cryopreserved in liquid nitrogen vapor phase. Purity and quantity of every magnetically sorted T cell population were checked by analytical flow cytometry. From each sorted fraction, genomic DNA was isolated and quantified by UV absorbance on a Nanodrop 2000c. Using the deep immunoSEQ assay, multiplex PCR amplified TCR CDR3 regions from genomic DNA. Extracted genomic DNA from each cell subset was spread evenly across all wells of several immunoSEQ 96-well plates, with each plate serving as a replicate. For sorted subsets, each replicate PCR was loaded with around 200 ng genomic DNA, equivalent to about 30,000 T cell genomes. Purified libraries were measured with a Qubit 3.0 fluorometer, size-checked on a Bioanalyzer 2100, and measured again with the KAPA Library Quantification kit. Every immunoSEQ 96-well plate was sequenced on a separate single-read 150-cycle Illumina NextSeq 550 flow cell. Per the original workflow: Because the immunoSEQ output included only junctional sequences and no quality scores, the filtering could not be the same as the filtering used for full-length reads. To assign V/J genes and CDR3, sequences were annotated using PyIR, a Python wrapper for IgBLAST v1.9, with IMGT germline references. Reads were filtered out if the reads had weak V/J assignments (E-value above 1e-6), no CDR3, stop codons, out-of-frame junctions, or ambiguous translated residues. V3J clonotypes were defined as sequences sharing an identical inferred V gene, J gene, and CDR3 amino acid sequence. To compute the percentage overlap between repertoires, the number of shared unique clonotypes was divided by the size of the smaller repertoire. Richness of each repertoire was evaluated using RTK rarefaction, the Chao1 estimator, and Recon v2.1 estimates of unobserved clonotypes. Generation probabilities were computed with OLGA for all TCRbeta clonotypes obtained by the gDNA method from four donors. TCRdb retrieved this table from immuneACCESS and kept in-frame rearrangements only. Not all clones are present; in checked studies, unresolved V genes account for under half, and no reason is known for the remainder. That table supplies the V and J calls and clone size; D and trimming were determined from the DNA. The sample table records approximately 1.9 million clones; 93% of these occur just once. In total, the top ten clones hold roughly 1.7% of the sample.

The germline V gene gives CDR1 as MGHRA and CDR2 as YSYEKL. The CDR3 numbers 16 residues from cysteine through phenylalanine. Solely the CDR3 DNA is kept, with 48 bases framed from the first base. The junction carries 11 bases between V and J, which are trimmed by 1 base and 0 bases respectively. The chain couples TRBV4-1 to TRBJ2-3; TRBD2 could be the D gene, as 6 bases match. The specimen sequenced was naive CD8+ T cells from PBMCs. What the cell subset or site label conveys for this sample: CD45RA+CCR7+. The clonotype comes from a man between 18 and 35 years old in good health. Some clones in this sample may be carry-over from other donors' samples. The nucleotide sequence is TGCGCCAGCAGCCAAGTCAAACGGGAGAGCACAGATACGCAGTATTTT. Protein translation: CASSQVKRESTDTQYF.